These T cell receptor beta chains were read from a single sample in a study of blood T cell repertoires in COVID-19. The protocol was immunoSEQ multiplex PCR, while the TCRdb copy is restricted to in-frame clones and leaves out a portion. The table records roughly 230,000 clones, about 83% of them present only once. Specimen: peripheral blood. These receptor sequences come from a human donor in a cohort sampled during active COVID-19. Both conserved end residues are part of each CDR3. The D gene is left open where the match is weak. Size is omitted from some rows. Given values are once, few, many or a class for expanded clones.

J | V | length | D | size | DNA | CDR3
TRBJ2-7 | TRBV12-3/TRBV12-4 | 13 | NA | many | TGTGCCAGCAGTTTTAGGCAGGCCTACGAGCAGTACTTC | CASSFRQAYEQYF
TRBJ2-7 | TRBV5-1 | 15 | TRBD2 | NA | TGCGCCAGCAGCTTAAGTGGCGGGAGTTCCTACGAGCAGTACTTC | CASSLSGGSSYEQYF
TRBJ2-7 | TRBV4-1 | 16 | TRBD1 | NA | TGCGCCAGCAGCCATCAAGGGGACAGGAAACCCTACGAGCAGTACTTC | CASSHQGDRKPYEQYF
TRBJ2-1 | TRBV21-1 | 16 | NA | once | TGTGCCAGCAGCAAAATAGCACTCCACTCCTACAATGAGCAGTTCTTC | CASSKIALHSYNEQFF
TRBJ2-7 | TRBV5-1 | 13 | NA | few | TGCGCCAGCAGCCCCCTACAGGGCTACGAGCAGTACTTC | CASSPLQGYEQYF
TRBJ2-7 | TRBV12-3/TRBV12-4 | 12 | NA | once | TGTGCCAGCAGTTCCGACAGCTACGAGCAGTACTTC | CASSSDSYEQYF
TRBJ2-5 | TRBV15 | 14 | NA | NA | TGTGCCACCAGCAGAGATACAGCCCAAGAGACCCAGTACTTC | CATSRDTAQETQYF
TRBJ1-3 | TRBV23-1 | 18 | NA | once | TGCGCCAGCAGTCGCCGGCCGGGGGGGGCGGACTTTGGAAACACCATATATTTT | CASSRRPGGADFGNTIYF
TRBJ2-5 | TRBV28 | 12 | NA | NA | TGTGCCAGCAGCCCTACTCAAGAGACCCAGTACTTC | CASSPTQETQYF
TRBJ2-2 | TRBV11-2 | 15 | TRBD1 | many | TGTGCCAGCAGTTTACAGGGGGCTGACACCGGGGAGCTGTTTTTT | CASSLQGADTGELFF
TRBJ2-1 | TRBV13 | 15 | TRBD2 | NA | TGTGCCAGCAGCACTCCCGGGACTAGCATGAATGAGCAGTTCTTC | CASSTPGTSMNEQFF
TRBJ1-4 | TRBV5-1 | 13 | NA | NA | TGCGCCAGCAGCTTAGGAGATAATGAAAAACTGTTTTTT | CASSLGDNEKLFF
TRBJ1-3 | TRBV7-6 | 15 | NA | NA | TGTGCCAGCAGCAGGACAGCACACTCTGGAAACACCATATATTTT | CASSRTAHSGNTIYF
TRBJ1-1 | TRBV7-3 | 12 | NA | once | TGTGCCAGCAGCCAACGGGGCACTGAAGCTTTCTTT | CASSQRGTEAFF
TRBJ1-5 | TRBV6-1 | 14 | TRBD1 | few | TGTGCCAGCAGTGTAGCAGGGGGCGATCAGCCCCAGCATTTT | CASSVAGGDQPQHF
TRBJ2-1 | TRBV5-1 | 16 | TRBD1 | once | TGCGCCAGCAGCTTGGCGGGACAGGGGACCTACAATGAGCAGTTCTTC | CASSLAGQGTYNEQFF
TRBJ2-1 | TRBV12-3/TRBV12-4 | 13 | NA | NA | TGTGCCAGCTGGCGGGGCTCCTACAATGAGCAGTTCTTC | CASWRGSYNEQFF
TRBJ1-4 | TRBV5-6 | 16 | NA | NA | TGTGCCAGCAGTCAAATCGGGGGGCTGGCTAATGAAAAACTGTTTTTT | CASSQIGGLANEKLFF
TRBJ2-2 | TRBV19 | 15 | TRBD1 | NA | TGTGCCAGTAGTATTCAGGGGGCCTACACCGGGGAGCTGTTTTTT | CASSIQGAYTGELFF
TRBJ1-2 | TRBV3-1/TRBV3-2 | 14 | TRBD1 | NA | TGTGCCAGCAGCCAAGGTGACAGGGCTGCTGGCTACACCTTC | CASSQGDRAAGYTF
TRBJ2-5 | TRBV7-2 | 16 | TRBD2 | NA | TGTGCCAGCAGCTTAGCGTCTCTAGCGGGACAAGAGACCCAGTACTTC | CASSLASLAGQETQYF
TRBJ1-4 | TRBV5-1 | 17 | TRBD1 | NA | TGCGCCAGCAGCTTGGGACAGGGGACTATTCGAGATGAAAAACTGTTTTTT | CASSLGQGTIRDEKLFF
TRBJ1-1 | TRBV28 | 15 | TRBD1 | NA | TGTGCCAGCAGTTTACCGGGACAGGGGAACACTGAAGCTTTCTTT | CASSLPGQGNTEAFF
TRBJ2-7 | TRBV6-5 | 15 | TRBD1 | NA | TGTGCCAGCAGTTACAGGGACAGGGGGACGTACGAGCAGTACTTC | CASSYRDRGTYEQYF
TRBJ2-5 | TRBV24-1 | 16 | TRBD2 | NA | TGTGCCACCAGTGATTTCCTAGCGGGGGCCCCAGAGACCCAGTACTTC | CATSDFLAGAPETQYF
TRBJ2-1 | TRBV19 | 12 | NA | NA | TGTGCCAGTAGCCTACTTTACAATGAGCAGTTCTTC | CASSLLYNEQFF
TRBJ2-5 | TRBV5-1 | 19 | TRBD2 | NA | TGCGCCAGCAGCTTGGGATTTGAGGGACTAGCGGGAGCGGGGGAGACCCAGTACTTC | CASSLGFEGLAGAGETQYF
TRBJ1-5 | TRBV4-1 | 15 | TRBD1 | few | TGCGCCAGCAGCCAAAGGTCAGGGGGCGATCAGCCCCAGCATTTT | CASSQRSGGDQPQHF
TRBJ1-4 | TRBV3-1/TRBV3-2 | 17 | TRBD1 | few | TGTGCCAGCAGCCAAGATAGCAGGGGGTCATTTAGGAAAAAACTGTTTTTT | CASSQDSRGSFRKKLFF
TRBJ2-2 | TRBV11-3 | 14 | NA | once | TGTGCCAGCAGCTCGGGGACTGTTTCCGGGGAGCTGTTTTTT | CASSSGTVSGELFF
TRBJ1-2 | TRBV6-6 | 15 | TRBD1 | NA | TGTGCCAGCAGTTACCCGATTGACAGGGCGGATGGCTACACCTTC | CASSYPIDRADGYTF
TRBJ2-5 | TRBV9 | 15 | TRBD1 | few | TGTGCCAGCAGTCCAGGGGACAGGGATATAGAGACCCAGTACTTC | CASSPGDRDIETQYF
TRBJ2-7 | TRBV9 | 15 | TRBD1 | once | TGTGCCAGCAGCGTAAGTGGGACAGGGGACCACGAGCAGTACTTC | CASSVSGTGDHEQYF
TRBJ2-2 | TRBV18 | 16 | TRBD2 | NA | TGTGCCAGCTCTCCACGACTAGCGGAGAACACCGGGGAGCTGTTTTTT | CASSPRLAENTGELFF
TRBJ2-5 | TRBV12-5 | 11 | NA | NA | TGTGCTAGTGGTATTCAGGAGACCCAGTACTTC | CASGIQETQYF
TRBJ2-5 | TRBV14 | 15 | TRBD2 | NA | TGTGCCAGCAGCCGCCAGGGACTAGCGGTAGAGACCCAGTACTTC | CASSRQGLAVETQYF
TRBJ2-1 | TRBV5-1 | 17 | TRBD2 | NA | TGCGCCAGCAGCTTGCCAGGGATTCTAGCGGGAGGTAGGGAGCAGTTCTTC | CASSLPGILAGGREQFF
TRBJ1-2 | TRBV6-1 | 14 | NA | NA | TGTGCCAGCAGTGAAAATCGGCGGAGGCAGGGCTACACCTTC | CASSENRRRQGYTF
TRBJ1-1 | TRBV6-5 | 12 | NA | NA | TGTGCCAGCAGCTTCGGTGACACTGAAGCTTTCTTT | CASSFGDTEAFF
TRBJ2-2 | TRBV6-5 | 14 | NA | NA | TGTGCCAGCCGGAGGGGTCCGAACACCGGGGAGCTGTTTTTT | CASRRGPNTGELFF
TRBJ2-5 | TRBV10-1 | 15 | TRBD2 | once | TGCGCCAGCAGTGAGATCCGGGGGGGCCAAGAGACCCAGTACTTC | CASSEIRGGQETQYF
TRBJ1-1 | TRBV7-2 | 15 | NA | NA | TGTGCCAGCAGCTTATACGAGGGCGTGAAGACTGAAGCTTTCTTT | CASSLYEGVKTEAFF
TRBJ1-2 | TRBV5-6 | 13 | TRBD1 | NA | TGTGCCAGCAGCTTTCAGGGGGCGCTTGGCTACACCTTC | CASSFQGALGYTF
TRBJ2-5 | TRBV10-1 | 14 | TRBD2 | NA | TGCGCCAGCAGTGCTTGGCGGGAGGAGGAGACCCAGTACTTC | CASSAWREEETQYF
TRBJ2-3 | TRBV10-1 | 14 | NA | NA | TGCGCCAGCAGTAACACAGCGGGCGCAGATACGCAGTATTTT | CASSNTAGADTQYF
TRBJ2-1 | TRBV7-2 | 15 | NA | NA | TGTGCCAGCAGCCGCCCGGGGTCGGGGGACAATGAGCAGTTCTTC | CASSRPGSGDNEQFF
TRBJ2-7 | TRBV5-1 | 17 | NA | NA | TGCGCCAGCAGCCTCCACGACTTTACGGGGGTTTCCTACGAGCAGTACTTC | CASSLHDFTGVSYEQYF
TRBJ1-2 | TRBV10-3 | 12 | NA | NA | TGTGCCATCAGTTCTGGCGGCTATGGCTACACCTTC | CAISSGGYGYTF
TRBJ2-1 | TRBV10-3 | 18 | NA | NA | TGTGCCATCAGTCCTGCGGCTAGCGGAGGGGGATTCTACAATGAGCAGTTCTTC | CAISPAASGGGFYNEQFF
TRBJ1-1 | TRBV19 | 18 | TRBD1 | NA | TGTGCCATCCAGGCGGGACAGGGATCTTCTGGAGGGTGGGGTGAAGCTTTCTTT | CAIQAGQGSSGGWGEAFF
TRBJ1-6 | TRBV12-3/TRBV12-4 | 13 | TRBD1 | NA | TGTGCCAGCAGTGGGACAGTCAATTCACCCCTCCACTTT | CASSGTVNSPLHF
TRBJ2-4 | TRBV15 | 14 | NA | NA | TGTGCCACCAGCCTAGGAGGGGATGGGAACATTCAGTACTTC | CATSLGGDGNIQYF
TRBJ1-4 | TRBV3-1/TRBV3-2 | 16 | NA | NA | TGTGCCAGCAAGCACTCCCGGCAGGGCGTTAATGAAAAACTGTTTTTT | CASKHSRQGVNEKLFF
TRBJ2-2 | TRBV9 | 16 | TRBD2 | NA | TGTGCCAGCAGCGTAGCTACTAGCGGGGCGATCGGGGAGCTGTTTTTT | CASSVATSGAIGELFF
TRBJ2-2 | TRBV28 | 15 | TRBD2 | NA | TGTGCCAGCAGCCCTTTAGCGGGACCCACCGGGGAGCTGTTTTTT | CASSPLAGPTGELFF
TRBJ2-1 | TRBV5-1 | 16 | TRBD2 | NA | TGCGCCAGCAGCTTAGACTCAGCGGGAGTAGGCAATGAGCAGTTCTTC | CASSLDSAGVGNEQFF